This is a list of T cell receptor beta chains from one sample in a study of T cells after posttransplantation cyclophosphamide. TCRdb's table, derived via immunoSEQ multiplex PCR, lists solely in-frame clones and lacks some. This sample has some 43,000 clones, with 80% to 95% found just once. Sequencing was performed on PBMCs, taken about 60 days after allogeneic stem cell transplant with posttransplant cyclophosphamide. The source is a male patient aged 60-70 years who received an allogeneic stem cell transplant from a related donor and was CMV-positive. Part of the T cells may come from the graft donor. Each CDR3 is given with its conserved first and last residue. The D gene is left open where the match is weak. A row's size may be missing; if present it is once, few, many or a size class.

d_gene	abundance	j_gene	v_gene	CDR3aa	CDR3nt
NA	NA	TRBJ1-2	TRBV6-5	CASSRLRDRNYGYTF	TGTGCCAGCAGTAGACTCCGCGACAGGAACTATGGCTACACCTTC
NA	NA	TRBJ1-1	TRBV7-9	CASSLYEPTEAFF	TGTGCCAGCAGCTTATATGAGCCCACTGAAGCTTTCTTT
NA	once	TRBJ1-1	TRBV4-1	CASSLMGQTNTEAFF	TGCGCCAGCAGCCTCATGGGACAAACGAACACTGAAGCTTTCTTT
NA	NA	TRBJ2-2	TRBV6-1	CASSDRDSGELFF	TGTGCCAGCAGTGACCGGGACTCCGGGGAGCTGTTTTTT
NA	NA	TRBJ2-3	TRBV2	CASSPNGISTDTQYF	TGTGCCAGCAGCCCGAACGGGATTAGCACAGATACGCAGTATTTT
NA	NA	TRBJ2-1	TRBV7-9	CASSPSSGRTLYNEQFF	TGTGCCAGCAGCCCGTCTTCAGGGCGGACGCTATACAATGAGCAGTTCTTC
TRBD1	NA	TRBJ1-1	TRBV4-1	CASSQDREGQGTEAFF	TGCGCCAGCAGCCAAGATCGGGAAGGACAGGGCACTGAAGCTTTCTTT
TRBD2	NA	TRBJ2-5	TRBV6-1	CASRLEAGRGETQYF	TGTGCCAGCAGGCTGGAAGCGGGGAGGGGAGAGACCCAGTACTTC
NA	NA	TRBJ1-2	TRBV10-3	CAIRADSDYGYTF	TGTGCCATCAGGGCTGACAGCGACTATGGCTACACCTTC
TRBD1	NA	TRBJ1-6	TRBV4-1	CASSQVTRGYYSPLHF	TGCGCCAGCAGCCAAGTAACCAGGGGGTATTATTCACCCCTCCACTTT
TRBD1	NA	TRBJ2-4	TRBV5-4	CASSLGTGTAKNIQYF	TGTGCCAGCAGCCTGGGGACAGGGACGGCCAAAAACATTCAGTACTTC
NA	NA	TRBJ1-1	TRBV7-9	CASSLSTVEAFF	TGTGCCAGCAGCTTATCGACAGTGGAAGCTTTCTTT
NA	NA	TRBJ2-4	TRBV5-1	CASSSTLTGTGKNIQYF	TGCGCCAGCAGCTCTACCCTAACAGGGACCGGCAAAAACATTCAGTACTTC
TRBD1	NA	TRBJ1-6	TRBV19	CASSIRRQGRSNSPLHF	TGTGCCAGTAGTATTCGGAGACAGGGTCGGAGTAATTCACCCCTCCACTTT
TRBD1	NA	TRBJ1-4	TRBV2	CASSTAGTVLRKLFF	TGTGCCAGCAGTACCGCCGGGACAGTTCTTCGAAAACTGTTTTTT
NA	NA	TRBJ1-5	TRBV6-1	CASSEIGLQGRNQPQHF	TGTGCCAGCAGTGAGATCGGCCTCCAGGGCCGCAATCAGCCCCAGCATTTT
NA	NA	TRBJ1-1	TRBV6-5	CASSYAGTEAFF	TGTGCCAGCAGTTACGCGGGGACTGAAGCTTTCTTT
NA	NA	TRBJ2-2	TRBV6-1	CASSGRRGNTGELFF	TGTGCCAGCAGTGGCCGGAGGGGTAACACCGGGGAGCTGTTTTTT
NA	NA	TRBJ1-1	TRBV29-1	CSVAPNTEAFF	TGCAGCGTTGCTCCGAACACTGAAGCTTTCTTT
NA	NA	TRBJ2-1	TRBV7-9	CASSRRGETGRYEQFF	TGTGCCAGCAGTAGAAGAGGGGAGACAGGGAGGTATGAGCAGTTCTTC
NA	NA	TRBJ1-1	TRBV4-1	CASSSSMNTEAFF	TGCGCCAGCAGCTCCTCTATGAACACTGAAGCTTTCTTT
NA	NA	TRBJ1-1	TRBV27	CASSWGRRTEAFF	TGTGCCAGCAGTTGGGGGCGGCGGACTGAAGCTTTCTTT
TRBD1	few	TRBJ2-3	TRBV5-8	CASSFGGQGGSDTQYF	TGTGCCAGCAGCTTCGGGGGACAGGGAGGGTCAGATACGCAGTATTTT
NA	NA	TRBJ1-1	TRBV6-5	CASSPPRRGTKAFF	TGTGCCAGCAGTCCGCCGAGGAGGGGCACCAAAGCTTTCTTT
NA	few	TRBJ2-7	TRBV18	CASSPGTQNTYEQYF	TGTGCCAGCTCACCCGGGACTCAAAACACGTACGAGCAGTACTTC
NA	NA	TRBJ2-7	TRBV2	CASRIGGQYF	TGTGCCAGCAGGATCGGGGGGCAGTACTTC
NA	few	TRBJ1-2	TRBV5-1	CASSWAGEPNYGYTF	TGCGCCAGCAGCTGGGCAGGGGAGCCCAACTATGGCTACACCTTC
NA	NA	TRBJ1-6	TRBV19	CASSLREESPLHF	TGTGCCAGTAGTCTCCGGGAGGAGTCACCCCTCCACTTT
NA	NA	TRBJ1-2	TRBV10-3	CAIRGALVGYTF	TGTGCCATCAGGGGGGCCTTAGTTGGCTACACCTTC
TRBD1	once	TRBJ1-5	TRBV30	CAWSPLRQGIYQPQHF	TGTGCCTGGAGTCCCCTAAGACAGGGAATCTATCAGCCCCAGCATTTT
TRBD1	NA	TRBJ1-6	TRBV6-5	CASRSPPGGSPLHF	TGTGCCAGCAGATCTCCTCCAGGGGGATCACCCCTCCACTTT
NA	NA	TRBJ2-7	TRBV11-2	CASSPIPGAGAEQYF	TGTGCCAGCAGCCCCATTCCGGGGGCGGGAGCCGAGCAGTACTTC
TRBD2	NA	TRBJ2-1	TRBV6-6	CASSDRTSGNEQFF	TGTGCCAGCAGTGACCGGACTAGCGGGAATGAGCAGTTCTTC
NA	NA	TRBJ1-5	TRBV5-6	CASSLLSGGNQPQHF	TGTGCCAGCAGCTTGCTTTCGGGGGGCAATCAGCCCCAGCATTTT
NA	NA	TRBJ1-1	TRBV11-2	CASSSTGYGDTEAFF	TGTGCCAGCAGCTCTACAGGGTATGGGGACACTGAAGCTTTCTTT
TRBD1	once	TRBJ1-1	TRBV19	CASSIRTGDEAFF	TGTGCCAGTAGTATTAGGACAGGGGACGAAGCTTTCTTT
NA	NA	TRBJ1-2	TRBV5-5	CASSRRTANYGYTF	TGTGCCAGCAGCCGACGGACAGCCAACTATGGCTACACCTTC
TRBD2	NA	TRBJ2-5	TRBV5-4	CASSRTSGEETQYF	TGTGCCAGCAGCCGTACTAGCGGGGAAGAGACCCAGTACTTC